This TCR beta chain was sequenced in a study of cytomegalovirus exposure and HLA in healthy donors. 13 Jbeta primers and 60 Vbeta primers were used for the PCR. TCRdb's copy holds only in-frame clones and misses some; the assay was immunoSEQ multiplex PCR. The sample table includes more than 200,000 clones. Trimming pared 4 bases from V and 1 base from J, leaving 8 bases between. This CDR3 is built from 13 residues. CDR1 is SGHNT, CDR2 YYREEE, per germline (reference sequence). As concerns this clone: Other DNA sequences in this sample translate to the same CDR3.

The rearrangement uses TRBV5-4 and TRBJ1-1, with D maybe TRBD1 (6 bases). The clonotype originates from a woman in her 30s in good health and CMV-seropositive. The specimen sequenced was PBMCs. This chain's CDR3 is CASSLDRNTEAFF. CDR3 nucleotides: TGTGCCAGCAGCCTGGACAGGAACACTGAAGCTTTCTTT.